Described below is a single T cell receptor (beta chain) sequence and its context. The sample belongs to a study of T-cell memory formation after mild COVID-19. MiXCR was run by TCRdb on the 5' RACE reads, yielding one entry per CDR3 protein. The data hold 220,000 or so distinct CDR3 sequences, with just over 9.5% observed a single time. V lost 3 bases to trimming and J lost 2 bases; unmatched junction nucleotides: 9. The CDR3 runs 17 residues. The germline CDR1 and CDR2 sequences are KGHSH and LQKENI. This receptor was taken from a man younger than 35 who had mild COVID-19 (a few samples of this study predate the infection). Cell type and time point are not known. Sequencing was done on a sample of PBMCs or a T cell subset sorted from them (not recorded which). The chain links TRBV18 to TRBJ1-5; 8 positions match TRBD1. The CDR3 DNA is TGTGCCAGCTCACCCAAAGGAACAGGGGGTGGCAATCAGCCCCAGCATTTT. The encoded protein is CASSPKGTGGGNQPQHF.